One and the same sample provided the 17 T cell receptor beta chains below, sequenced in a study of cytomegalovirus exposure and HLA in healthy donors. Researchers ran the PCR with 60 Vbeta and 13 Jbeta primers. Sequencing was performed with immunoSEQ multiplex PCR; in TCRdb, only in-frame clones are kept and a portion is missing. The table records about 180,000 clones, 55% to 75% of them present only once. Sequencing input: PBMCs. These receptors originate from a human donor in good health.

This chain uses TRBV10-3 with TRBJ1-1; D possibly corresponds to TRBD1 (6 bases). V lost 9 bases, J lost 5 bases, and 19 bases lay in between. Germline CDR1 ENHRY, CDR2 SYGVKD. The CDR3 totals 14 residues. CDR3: CAIRGGTSETEAFF. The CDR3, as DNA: TGTGCCATAAGGGGGGGAACCTCAGAAACTGAAGCTTTCTTT.

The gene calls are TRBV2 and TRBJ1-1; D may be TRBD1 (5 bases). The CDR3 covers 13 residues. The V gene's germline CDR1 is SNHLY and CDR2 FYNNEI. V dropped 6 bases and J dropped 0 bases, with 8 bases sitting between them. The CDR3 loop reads CASSREVNTEAFF. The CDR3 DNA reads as TGTGCCAGCAGCAGGGAGGTGAACACTGAAGCTTTCTTT.

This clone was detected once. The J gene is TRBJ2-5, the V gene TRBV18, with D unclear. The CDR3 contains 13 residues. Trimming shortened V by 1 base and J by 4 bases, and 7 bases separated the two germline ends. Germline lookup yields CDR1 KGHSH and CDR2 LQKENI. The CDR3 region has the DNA TGTGCCAGCTCACCACTGCACGGAGAGACCCAGTACTTC. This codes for CASSPLHGETQYF.

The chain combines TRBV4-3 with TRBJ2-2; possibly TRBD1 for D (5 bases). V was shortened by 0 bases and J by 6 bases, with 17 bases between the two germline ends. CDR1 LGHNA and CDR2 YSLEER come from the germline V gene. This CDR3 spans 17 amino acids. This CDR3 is CASSQDWQGDVAGELFF. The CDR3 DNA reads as TGCGCCAGCAGCCAAGATTGGCAGGGCGATGTGGCCGGGGAGCTGTTTTTT.

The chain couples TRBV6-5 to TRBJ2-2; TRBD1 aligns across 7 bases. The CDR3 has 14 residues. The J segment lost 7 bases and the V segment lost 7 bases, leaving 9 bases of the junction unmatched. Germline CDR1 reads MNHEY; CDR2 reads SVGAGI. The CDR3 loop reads CASNSIGGYGELFF. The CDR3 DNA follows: TGTGCCAGCAATTCTATAGGGGGCTACGGGGAGCTGTTTTTT.

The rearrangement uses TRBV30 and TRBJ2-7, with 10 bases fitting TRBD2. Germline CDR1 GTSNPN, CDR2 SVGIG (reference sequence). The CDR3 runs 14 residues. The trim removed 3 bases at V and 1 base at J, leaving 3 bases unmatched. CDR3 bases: TGTGCCTGGAGCAAGCGGGGGGGTTCCTACGAGCAGTACTTC. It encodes CAWSKRGGSYEQYF.

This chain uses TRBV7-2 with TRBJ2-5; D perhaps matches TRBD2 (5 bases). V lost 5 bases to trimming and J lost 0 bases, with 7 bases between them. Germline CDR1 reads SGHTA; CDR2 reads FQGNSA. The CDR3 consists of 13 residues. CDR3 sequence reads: CASSTGNQETQYF. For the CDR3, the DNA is TGTGCCAGCAGCACCGGGAACCAAGAGACCCAGTACTTC. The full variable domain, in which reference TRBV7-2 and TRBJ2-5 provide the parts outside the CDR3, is GAGVSQSPSNKVTEKGKDVELRCDPISGHTALYWYRQSLGQGLEFLIYFQGNSAPDKSGLPSDRFSAERTGGSVSTLTIQRTQQEDSAVYLCASSTGNQETQYFGPGTRLLVL.

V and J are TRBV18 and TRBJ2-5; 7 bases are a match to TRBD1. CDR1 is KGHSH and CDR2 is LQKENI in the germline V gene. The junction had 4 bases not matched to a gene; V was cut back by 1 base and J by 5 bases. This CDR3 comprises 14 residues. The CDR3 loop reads CASSPQGARETQYF. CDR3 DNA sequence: TGTGCCAGCTCACCACAGGGGGCCAGGGAGACCCAGTACTTC.

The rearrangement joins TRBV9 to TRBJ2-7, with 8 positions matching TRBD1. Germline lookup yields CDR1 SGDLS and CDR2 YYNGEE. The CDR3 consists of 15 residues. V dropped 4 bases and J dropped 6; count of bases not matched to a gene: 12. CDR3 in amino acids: CASSPTSRQGSEQYF. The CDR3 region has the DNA TGTGCCAGCAGCCCGACCTCTAGACAGGGGAGCGAGCAGTACTTC. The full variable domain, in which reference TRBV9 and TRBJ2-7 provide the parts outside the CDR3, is DSGVTQTPKHLITATGQRVTLRCSPRSGDLSVYWYQQSLDQGLQFLIQYYNGEERAKGNILERFSAQQFPDLHSELNLSSLELGDSALYFCASSPTSRQGSEQYFGPGTRLTVT.

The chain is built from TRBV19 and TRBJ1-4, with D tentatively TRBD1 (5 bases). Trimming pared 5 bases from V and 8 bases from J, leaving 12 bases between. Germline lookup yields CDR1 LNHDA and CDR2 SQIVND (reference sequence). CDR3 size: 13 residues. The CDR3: CASSFGGAEKLFF. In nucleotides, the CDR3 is TGTGCCAGTAGTTTCGGGGGTGCGGAAAAACTGTTTTTT.

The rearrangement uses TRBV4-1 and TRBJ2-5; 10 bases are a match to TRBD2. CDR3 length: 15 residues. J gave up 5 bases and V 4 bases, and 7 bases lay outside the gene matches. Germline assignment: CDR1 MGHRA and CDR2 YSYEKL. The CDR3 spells CASSPLGLAVETQYF. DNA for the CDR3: TGCGCCAGCAGCCCACTTGGACTAGCGGTGGAGACCCAGTACTTC.

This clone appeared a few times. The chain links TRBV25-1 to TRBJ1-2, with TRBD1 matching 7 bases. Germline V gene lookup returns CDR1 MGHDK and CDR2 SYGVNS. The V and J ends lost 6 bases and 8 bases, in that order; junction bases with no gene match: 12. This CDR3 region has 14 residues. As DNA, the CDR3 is TGTGCCAGCAGCGACTACTCAGGGGGAGAGGGCTACACCTTC. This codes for CASSDYSGGEGYTF.

Here the CDR3 DNA reads TGCGCCAGCAGCTTTGAGGGGGCTTGGGAAAAACTGTTTTTT. Translated: CASSFEGAWEKLFF. The rearrangement joins TRBV5-1 to TRBJ1-4; 7 bases agree with TRBD1. Germline V gene data show CDR1 as SGHRS and CDR2 as YFSETQ. V trimming: 2 bases; J trimming: 8 bases; junction bases outside the gene matches: 6. The CDR3 extends over 14 amino acids.

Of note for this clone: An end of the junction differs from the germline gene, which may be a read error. The CDR3 loop reads CSSSLQASEQFF. In nucleotides, the CDR3 is TGTTCCAGCAGCTTGCAGGCCTCTGAGCAGTTCTTC. The chain combines TRBV7-9 with TRBJ2-1; D not resolved. CDR3 length: 12 residues. CDR1 SEHNR and CDR2 FQNEAQ come from the germline V gene (reference sequence).

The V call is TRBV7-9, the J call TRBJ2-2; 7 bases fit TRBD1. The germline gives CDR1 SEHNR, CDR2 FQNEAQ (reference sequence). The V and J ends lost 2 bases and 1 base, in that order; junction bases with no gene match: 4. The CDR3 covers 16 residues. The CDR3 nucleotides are TGTGCCAGCAGCTTACTTGCAGGGGGGAACACCGGGGAGCTGTTTTTT. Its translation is CASSLLAGGNTGELFF. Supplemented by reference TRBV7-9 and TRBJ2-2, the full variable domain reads DTGVSQNPRHKITKRGQNVTFRCDPISEHNRLYWYRQTLGQGPEFLTYFQNEAQLEKSRLLSDRFSAERPKGSFSTLEIQRTEQGDSAMYLCASSLLAGGNTGELFFGEGSRLTVL.

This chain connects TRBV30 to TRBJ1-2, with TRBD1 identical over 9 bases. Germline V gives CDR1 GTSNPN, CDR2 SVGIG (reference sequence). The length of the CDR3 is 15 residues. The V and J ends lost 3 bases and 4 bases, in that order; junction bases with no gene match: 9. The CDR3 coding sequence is TGTGCCTGGAGCTATGACACAGGGGGCGGCTATGGCTACACCTTC. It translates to CAWSYDTGGGYGYTF.

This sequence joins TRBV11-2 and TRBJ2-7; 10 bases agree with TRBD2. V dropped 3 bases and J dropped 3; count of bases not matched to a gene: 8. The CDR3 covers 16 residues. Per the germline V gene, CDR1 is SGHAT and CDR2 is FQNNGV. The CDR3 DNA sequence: TGTGCCAGCAGCTTTCCCGGAGCGGGGGGGATCTACGAGCAGTACTTC. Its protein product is CASSFPGAGGIYEQYF.